The sequence of this T cell receptor beta chain was determined in a study of ipilimumab plus nivolumab after autologous stem cell transplantation. Trimming took 8 bases from V and 6 from J; bases not matched to a gene: 9. Germline-derived CDR1 and CDR2 are MNHNS and SASEGT. The CDR3 loop spans 14 amino acids. TCRdb's copy holds only in-frame clones and misses some; the assay was immunoSEQ multiplex PCR. The sample holds 15,000 to 20,000 clones, roughly four fifths seen once. Starting 14 to 28 days after autologous transplant, ipilimumab 1 mg/kg was given. Patients got 3 mg/kg IV nivolumab weeks 1, 4, 7, 10, then biweekly through week 26.

The TCR originated in a male donor with diffuse large B-cell lymphoma. The V call is TRBV6-1, the J call TRBJ2-1, with 8 bases fitting TRBD2. Sample: PBMCs, taken in a trial of ipilimumab plus nivolumab as post-transplant consolidation. The CDR3 protein is CASGWRGAGNEQFF. CDR3 nucleotides: TGTGCCAGCGGGTGGCGGGGGGCTGGCAATGAGCAGTTCTTC.